This is a list of T cell receptor beta chains from one sample in a study of blood T cell repertoires in COVID-19. The protocol was immunoSEQ multiplex PCR, while the TCRdb copy is restricted to in-frame clones and leaves out a portion. The sample lists about 100,000 clones; about four fifths were seen once. Sequenced input: peripheral blood. The receptors derive from a woman of 80 years or more with active or convalescent COVID-19. Each CDR3 is given with its conserved first and last residue. D genes are given only for firm matches. Only part of the rows carry a size: once, few, many, or a class if the clone is expanded.

size,V,D,J,CDR3,DNA
-,TRBV28,-,TRBJ2-4,CASRAEELAKNIQYF,TGTGCCAGCAGAGCTGAAGAACTAGCCAAAAACATTCAGTACTTC
-,TRBV4-3,TRBD2,TRBJ2-3,CASSQDLAGGPWGTDTQYF,TGCGCCAGCAGCCAAGATCTAGCGGGAGGGCCTTGGGGCACAGATACGCAGTATTTT
-,TRBV7-9,-,TRBJ2-1,CASSPRDSYNEQFF,TGTGCCAGCAGCCCCCGGGATTCCTACAATGAGCAGTTCTTC
-,TRBV21-1,-,TRBJ2-1,CASSKGFPSTNEQFF,TGTGCCAGCAGCAAAGGATTCCCTAGCACCAATGAGCAGTTCTTC
-,TRBV4-1,TRBD1,TRBJ1-2,CASSQDPTGVTYGYTF,TGCGCCAGCAGCCAAGATCCGACAGGGGTCACCTATGGCTACACCTTC
-,TRBV7-3,-,TRBJ2-1,CASSLRTRNYGGSYNEQFF,TGTGCCAGCAGCTTAAGGACAAGGAATTACGGCGGCTCCTACAATGAGCAGTTCTTC
-,TRBV10-1,TRBD1,TRBJ2-2,CASSAGTGRTGELFF,TGCGCCAGCAGCGCTGGGACAGGGAGGACCGGGGAGCTGTTTTTT
-,TRBV5-1,TRBD2,TRBJ2-5,CASSKPAGGQETQYF,TGCGCCAGCAGCAAACCAGCGGGGGGCCAAGAGACCCAGTACTTC
-,TRBV11-3,-,TRBJ2-1,CASSLGGGFGNEQFF,TGTGCCAGCAGCTTAGGAGGTGGGTTCGGCAATGAGCAGTTCTTC
-,TRBV5-4,TRBD1,TRBJ2-3,CASSLPTGTGTDTQYF,TGTGCCAGCAGCTTGCCTACCGGGACAGGGACAGATACGCAGTATTTT
many,TRBV13,-,TRBJ2-3,CASSPHRILTNTDTQYF,TGTGCCAGCAGCCCACACCGCATATTAACTAACACAGATACGCAGTATTTT
-,TRBV9,-,TRBJ2-5,CASSVEGNRQYF,TGTGCCAGCAGCGTAGAGGGAAACAGGCAGTACTTC
-,TRBV28,TRBD1,TRBJ1-2,CATLDRRRYGYTF,TGTGCCACCCTGGACAGGCGTCGTTATGGCTACACCTTC
-,TRBV27,-,TRBJ2-7,CASSSGIQREQYF,TGTGCCAGCAGTAGTGGGATCCAGCGGGAGCAGTACTTC
once,TRBV9,TRBD1,TRBJ2-7,CASSVEDRGTYEQYF,TGTGCCAGCAGCGTAGAGGACAGGGGGACCTACGAGCAGTACTTC
-,TRBV2,TRBD1,TRBJ2-2,CASRVQGTNTGELFF,TGTGCCAGCAGGGTACAGGGGACGAACACCGGGGAGCTGTTTTTT
once,TRBV9,TRBD2,TRBJ2-3,CASSVEGGRAGLDTQYF,TGTGCCAGCAGCGTAGAAGGCGGGAGGGCCGGGTTAGATACGCAGTATTTT
-,TRBV4-2,TRBD2,TRBJ2-3,CASSQDAPGLGVFGTDTQYF,TGTGCCAGCAGCCAAGACGCCCCGGGACTAGGCGTTTTTGGCACAGATACGCAGTATTTT
-,TRBV6-1,-,TRBJ2-3,CASSEQRLDTQYF,TGTGCCAGCAGTGAACAGCGGTTAGATACGCAGTATTTT
-,TRBV10-3,TRBD1,TRBJ1-2,CAISTRTGNGYTF,TGTGCCATCAGCACCCGGACAGGAAATGGCTACACCTTC
-,TRBV5-1,-,TRBJ2-6,CASSLILTDRPSGANVLTF,TGTGCCAGCAGCTTGATTTTAACTGACAGGCCTTCTGGGGCCAACGTCCTGACTTTC
once,TRBV11-2,-,TRBJ2-2,CASSLHTGELFF,TGTGCCAGCAGCCTCCACACCGGGGAGCTGTTTTTT
-,TRBV5-1,TRBD1,TRBJ2-2,CASSLAVAQGTGELFF,TGCGCCAGCAGCTTGGCGGTCGCACAGGGGACCGGGGAGCTGTTTTTT
-,TRBV10-3,-,TRBJ2-1,CAIRAEGVGLRNEQFF,TGTGCCATCAGGGCTGAGGGAGTAGGGCTACGCAATGAGCAGTTCTTC
few,TRBV18,TRBD1,TRBJ1-2,CASSYGYTRRQGANYGYTF,TGTGCCAGCTCTTACGGTTACACTCGTAGACAGGGAGCTAACTATGGCTACACCTTC
-,TRBV5-1,TRBD2,TRBJ2-7,CASSTYAGTSGIGEQYF,TGTGCCAGCAGCACCTACGCCGGGACTAGCGGGATTGGGGAGCAGTACTTC
-,TRBV7-8,-,TRBJ2-2,CASSGDFHTGELFF,TGTGCCAGCAGCGGGGACTTTCACACCGGGGAGCTGTTTTTT
few,TRBV6-5,TRBD1,TRBJ1-2,CASSRDRDWGGYTF,TGTGCCAGCAGCCGGGACAGGGACTGGGGTGGCTACACCTTC
-,TRBV6-5,TRBD2,TRBJ2-3,CASSYSGLPRTDTQYF,TGTGCCAGCAGTTACTCGGGACTACCAAGGACAGATACGCAGTATTTT
few,TRBV7-3,-,TRBJ2-5,CASSLNSRSYQETQYF,TGTGCCAGCAGCTTAAACTCGCGCTCGTACCAAGAGACCCAGTACTTC
-,TRBV19,TRBD1,TRBJ1-5,CASSRGTGVQPQHF,TGTGCCAGTAGTAGGGGGACAGGGGTTCAGCCCCAGCATTTT
few,TRBV5-1,-,TRBJ1-4,CASSLAVRGGSEKLFF,TGCGCCAGCAGCTTGGCGGTTCGGGGAGGAAGTGAAAAACTGTTTTTT
-,TRBV6-4,-,TRBJ2-2,CASSDAAASNTGELFF,TGTGCCAGCAGTGACGCGGCAGCCTCGAACACCGGGGAGCTGTTTTTT
-,TRBV30,TRBD2,TRBJ2-4,CAWSWTSGGLAKNIQYF,TGTGCCTGGAGTTGGACTAGCGGAGGGCTAGCCAAAAACATTCAGTACTTC
-,TRBV2,TRBD1,TRBJ2-2,CASRRTGVTGELFF,TGTGCCAGCAGACGGACAGGCGTTACCGGGGAGCTGTTTTTT
once,TRBV4-3,-,TRBJ2-1,CASSQDLSHNEQFF,TGCGCCAGCAGCCAAGATTTAAGCCACAATGAGCAGTTCTTC
-,TRBV7-9,TRBD1,TRBJ1-2,CASSLRTGRDGYTF,TGTGCCAGCAGCCTACGGACAGGAAGGGATGGCTACACCTTC
-,TRBV2,-,TRBJ1-2,CASNGGLGLGYGYTF,TGTGCCAGCAACGGGGGACTGGGACTGGGGTATGGCTACACCTTC
-,TRBV19,-,TRBJ2-1,CASSSDYPSNEQFF,TGTGCCAGTAGTTCGGACTATCCTTCAAATGAGCAGTTCTTC
-,TRBV12-3/TRBV12-4,-,TRBJ1-1,CASSADRNTEAFF,TGTGCCAGCAGTGCGGACAGGAACACTGAAGCTTTCTTT
-,TRBV10-3,TRBD2,TRBJ2-2,CAISEAGGRTGELFF,TGTGCCATCAGTGAAGCGGGAGGGCGAACCGGGGAGCTGTTTTTT
-,TRBV6-5,-,TRBJ1-6,CASKIQVYNSPLHF,TGTGCCAGCAAGATACAGGTGTATAATTCACCCCTCCACTTT
few,TRBV2,-,TRBJ1-6,CASSLWTVTNSPLHF,TGTGCCAGCAGTCTTTGGACTGTTACAAATTCACCCCTCCACTTT
-,TRBV19,-,TRBJ1-2,CASSISADSGYTF,TGTGCCAGTAGTATATCAGCGGATTCGGGCTACACCTTC
-,TRBV16,TRBD1,TRBJ1-5,CASSPRGQGGNQPQHF,TGTGCCAGCAGCCCACGGGGACAGGGCGGCAATCAGCCCCAGCATTTT
-,TRBV7-2,-,TRBJ1-1,CASSLDLNTEAFF,TGTGCCAGCAGCTTAGACCTCAACACGGAAGCTTTCTTT
-,TRBV6-5,TRBD2,TRBJ2-7,CASSPYAGGQYEQYF,TGTGCCAGCAGCCCCTATGCGGGAGGACAGTACGAGCAGTACTTC
-,TRBV7-8,TRBD1,TRBJ2-1,CASSLRWTGVYNEQFF,TGTGCCAGCAGCTTACGATGGACAGGGGTCTACAATGAGCAGTTCTTC
-,TRBV19,TRBD2,TRBJ2-7,CASSQGTSGIRREQYF,TGTGCCAGTAGTCAAGGGACTAGCGGGATCCGTCGCGAGCAGTACTTC
-,TRBV15,TRBD2,TRBJ2-7,CATSRALGTSGTYEQYF,TGTGCCACCAGCAGAGCCTTGGGGACTAGCGGGACCTACGAGCAGTACTTC
-,TRBV7-8,TRBD1,TRBJ2-1,CASSHRTGYNEQFF,TGTGCCAGCAGCCACCGGACAGGTTACAATGAGCAGTTCTTC
-,TRBV4-1,-,TRBJ2-1,CASSPEETNTRGQFF,TGCGCCAGCAGCCCCGAGGAGACGAATACAAGGGGGCAGTTCTTC
-,TRBV5-8,-,TRBJ2-7,CATKKLTGRSSYEQYF,TGTGCCACCAAGAAATTGACAGGCCGGAGCTCCTACGAGCAGTACTTC
few,TRBV2,TRBD2,TRBJ2-7,CASSEMGTSGNEQYF,TGTGCCAGCAGTGAGATGGGGACTAGCGGGAACGAGCAGTACTTC
-,TRBV5-1,-,TRBJ2-3,CASSLGHFTDTQYF,TGCGCCAGCAGCTTGGGGCATTTCACAGATACGCAGTATTTT
once,TRBV30,-,TRBJ2-5,CAWTRLGQKETQYF,TGTGCCTGGACGCGGCTAGGTCAAAAAGAGACCCAGTACTTC
few,TRBV30,TRBD1,TRBJ1-3,CAWSRDSGNTIYF,TGTGCCTGGAGTCGGGACAGTGGAAACACCATATATTTT
-,TRBV19,-,TRBJ2-2,CASSIAGVTGELFF,TGTGCCAGTAGTATCGCAGGGGTCACCGGGGAGCTGTTTTTT
-,TRBV2,TRBD1,TRBJ2-7,CASRWLSGGSEQYF,TGTGCCAGCAGGTGGTTGTCAGGGGGCAGCGAGCAGTACTTC